This is a list of T cell receptor beta chains from one sample in a study of early T cells in non-severe SARS-CoV-2 infection. TCRdb redid the calling of the 5' RACE reads with MiXCR, one entry per CDR3 protein. The table lists some 20,000 distinct CDR3 sequences, about 5% of them singletons. Input material: whole blood. The source of these receptors is an adult who was a healthcare worker with PCR-confirmed SARS-CoV-2 infection or an uninfected control (not recorded which). Both conserved end residues are part of each CDR3. The order of the fields is J gene, CDR3 length, V gene, clone size, D gene, CDR3 protein, CDR3 DNA. A D gene is named only where the DNA matches it firmly. Size is omitted from some rows. Given values are once, few, many or a class for expanded clones.

j_gene: TRBJ1-2
len: 13
v_gene: TRBV20-1
abundance: many
d_gene: .
CDR3aa: CSARDRENYGYTF
CDR3nt: TGCAGTGCTAGAGACAGGGAAAACTATGGCTACACCTTC

j_gene: TRBJ2-2
len: 15
v_gene: TRBV30
abundance: many
d_gene: TRBD2
CDR3aa: CACRVGLVNTGELFF
CDR3nt: TGTGCCTGCCGAGTCGGACTAGTCAACACCGGGGAGCTGTTTTTT

j_gene: TRBJ1-4
len: 14
v_gene: TRBV20-1
abundance: many
d_gene: .
CDR3aa: CSARGVREQEKLFF
CDR3nt: TGCAGTGCTAGAGGGGTGAGGGAACAGGAAAAACTGTTTTTT

j_gene: TRBJ2-7
len: 16
v_gene: TRBV3-1
abundance: once
d_gene: .
CDR3aa: CASSPFLRPGQGEQYF
CDR3nt: TGTGCCAGCAGCCCTTTTCTCCGACCCGGTCAAGGGGAGCAGTACTTC

j_gene: TRBJ1-2
len: 16
v_gene: TRBV7-3
abundance: medium-sized
d_gene: .
CDR3aa: CASSPRSEGPLYGYTF
CDR3nt: TGTGCCAGCAGCCCTAGGAGTGAGGGGCCACTCTATGGCTACACCTTC

j_gene: TRBJ1-5
len: 15
v_gene: TRBV24-1
abundance: many
d_gene: TRBD1
CDR3aa: CATSAGTGRNQPQHF
CDR3nt: TGTGCCACCAGTGCCGGGACAGGGAGAAATCAGCCCCAGCATTTT

j_gene: TRBJ1-2
len: 11
v_gene: TRBV29-1
abundance: medium-sized
d_gene: .
CDR3aa: CSVAAADGYTF
CDR3nt: TGCAGCGTCGCTGCAGCCGATGGCTACACCTTC

j_gene: TRBJ2-1
len: 15
v_gene: TRBV4-1
abundance: many
d_gene: TRBD2
CDR3aa: CASSPSGRGRNEQFF
CDR3nt: TGCGCCAGCAGCCCTAGCGGGAGGGGAAGGAATGAGCAGTTCTTC

j_gene: TRBJ2-2
len: 16
v_gene: TRBV9
abundance: few
d_gene: .
CDR3aa: CASSVASPSNTGELFF
CDR3nt: TGTGCCAGCAGCGTAGCTAGCCCATCGAACACCGGGGAGCTGTTTTTT

j_gene: TRBJ1-1
len: 13
v_gene: TRBV5-1
abundance: medium-sized
d_gene: .
CDR3aa: CASSFAMNTEAFF
CDR3nt: TGCGCCAGCAGCTTCGCGATGAACACTGAAGCTTTCTTT

j_gene: TRBJ1-2
len: 13
v_gene: TRBV3-1
abundance: many
d_gene: .
CDR3aa: CASRGTYGYGYTF
CDR3nt: TGTGCCAGCAGGGGCACGTATGGCTATGGCTACACCTTC

j_gene: TRBJ1-1
len: 14
v_gene: TRBV18
abundance: many
d_gene: .
CDR3aa: CASSPPTGNTEAFF
CDR3nt: TGTGCCAGCTCACCGCCGACAGGGAACACTGAAGCTTTCTTT

j_gene: TRBJ1-2
len: 13
v_gene: TRBV5-5
abundance: medium-sized
d_gene: .
CDR3aa: CASSPMIVYGYTF
CDR3nt: TGTGCCAGCAGCCCAATGATCGTCTATGGCTACACCTTC

j_gene: TRBJ2-5
len: 13
v_gene: TRBV5-1
abundance: once
d_gene: .
CDR3aa: CATIWAYQETQYF
CDR3nt: TGCGCCACCATTTGGGCGTACCAAGAGACCCAGTACTTC

j_gene: TRBJ2-1
len: 16
v_gene: TRBV3-1
abundance: many
d_gene: .
CDR3aa: CASSQGARGGYNEQFF
CDR3nt: TGTGCCAGCAGCCAAGGGGCGCGGGGAGGATACAATGAGCAGTTCTTC

j_gene: TRBJ1-1
len: 17
v_gene: TRBV5-6
abundance: many
d_gene: .
CDR3aa: CASSRTGSFSMNTEAFF
CDR3nt: TGTGCCAGCAGCCGAACAGGCTCCTTCTCGATGAACACTGAAGCTTTCTTT

j_gene: TRBJ1-6
len: 19
v_gene: TRBV6-5
abundance: .
d_gene: .
CDR3aa: CASSYEGPASGPYNSPLHF
CDR3nt: TGTGCCAGCAGTTACGAGGGACCGGCATCGGGGCCCTATAATTCACCCCTCCACTTT

j_gene: TRBJ2-3
len: 15
v_gene: TRBV7-2
abundance: .
d_gene: TRBD2
CDR3aa: CASTQIAGFTDTQYF
CDR3nt: TGTGCCAGCACCCAAATAGCGGGATTCACAGATACGCAGTATTTT

j_gene: TRBJ2-7
len: 14
v_gene: TRBV6-2/TRBV6-3
abundance: many
d_gene: TRBD1
CDR3aa: CASSYLQGSYEQYF
CDR3nt: TGTGCCAGCAGTTACCTACAGGGGTCCTACGAGCAGTACTTC

j_gene: TRBJ2-1
len: 15
v_gene: TRBV19
abundance: many
d_gene: .
CDR3aa: CASSIDILSYNEQFF
CDR3nt: TGTGCCAGTAGTATCGATATACTTTCCTACAATGAGCAGTTCTTC

j_gene: TRBJ1-2
len: 14
v_gene: TRBV29-1
abundance: many
d_gene: .
CDR3aa: CSVDPGGAGYGYTF
CDR3nt: TGCAGCGTTGACCCTGGCGGGGCCGGCTATGGCTACACCTTC

j_gene: TRBJ1-1
len: 13
v_gene: TRBV9
abundance: .
d_gene: .
CDR3aa: CASSVVVNTEAFF
CDR3nt: TGTGCCAGCAGCGTAGTAGTGAACACTGAAGCTTTCTTT

j_gene: TRBJ2-5
len: 15
v_gene: TRBV14
abundance: .
d_gene: TRBD2
CDR3aa: CASSKLRGFQETQYF
CDR3nt: TGTGCCAGCAGCAAGCTGCGGGGGTTCCAAGAGACCCAGTACTTC

j_gene: TRBJ2-3
len: 16
v_gene: TRBV28
abundance: many
d_gene: .
CDR3aa: CASSSPTSYGTDTQYF
CDR3nt: TGTGCCAGCAGTTCCCCCACCTCATACGGCACAGATACGCAGTATTTT

j_gene: TRBJ1-1
len: 15
v_gene: TRBV12-3/TRBV12-4
abundance: many
d_gene: .
CDR3aa: CASSLRWEGRTEAFF
CDR3nt: TGTGCCAGCAGTTTAAGGTGGGAAGGGCGGACTGAAGCTTTCTTT

j_gene: TRBJ1-3
len: 15
v_gene: TRBV4-1
abundance: many
d_gene: .
CDR3aa: CASSQDWEAGNTIYF
CDR3nt: TGCGCCAGCAGCCAAGATTGGGAGGCTGGAAACACCATATATTTT

j_gene: TRBJ2-1
len: 16
v_gene: TRBV7-9
abundance: .
d_gene: .
CDR3aa: CASSSTGHSSYNEQFF
CDR3nt: TGTGCCAGCAGCTCCACGGGTCATAGCTCCTACAATGAGCAGTTCTTC

j_gene: TRBJ1-1
len: 15
v_gene: TRBV28
abundance: .
d_gene: TRBD1
CDR3aa: CASRPGTVMNTEAFF
CDR3nt: TGTGCCAGCAGACCGGGGACAGTGATGAACACTGAAGCTTTCTTT

j_gene: TRBJ2-4
len: 17
v_gene: TRBV6-1
abundance: many
d_gene: .
CDR3aa: CASSVGALPVAKNIQYF
CDR3nt: TGTGCCAGCAGTGTGGGGGCCTTGCCCGTAGCCAAAAACATTCAGTACTTC

j_gene: TRBJ1-2
len: 17
v_gene: TRBV20-1
abundance: .
d_gene: .
CDR3aa: CSARDVAQLPRIGGYTF
CDR3nt: TGCAGTGCTAGAGATGTCGCGCAGCTCCCACGCATTGGGGGCTACACCTTC

j_gene: TRBJ2-1
len: 14
v_gene: TRBV14
abundance: many
d_gene: TRBD2
CDR3aa: CASSQGLAGVEQFF
CDR3nt: TGTGCCAGCAGCCAGGGACTAGCGGGAGTGGAGCAGTTCTTC

j_gene: TRBJ2-3
len: 16
v_gene: TRBV6-2/TRBV6-3
abundance: many
d_gene: TRBD2
CDR3aa: CASEAAGGAMGDTQYF
CDR3nt: TGTGCCAGCGAGGCGGCGGGAGGTGCCATGGGAGATACGCAGTATTTT

j_gene: TRBJ2-1
len: 11
v_gene: TRBV7-2
abundance: few
d_gene: .
CDR3aa: CASSQQWEQFF
CDR3nt: TGTGCCAGCAGCCAACAGTGGGAGCAGTTCTTC

j_gene: TRBJ1-3
len: 16
v_gene: TRBV6-6
abundance: .
d_gene: .
CDR3aa: CASSYLGPDSGNTIYF
CDR3nt: TGTGCCAGCAGTTACCTTGGCCCGGATTCTGGAAACACCATATATTTT

j_gene: TRBJ1-6
len: 12
v_gene: TRBV5-8
abundance: many
d_gene: .
CDR3aa: CASSLGASPLHF
CDR3nt: TGTGCCAGCAGCTTGGGGGCTTCACCCCTCCACTTT

j_gene: TRBJ2-1
len: 15
v_gene: TRBV11-2
abundance: many
d_gene: .
CDR3aa: CASSWTASSYNEQFF
CDR3nt: TGTGCCAGCAGCTGGACTGCGAGCTCCTACAATGAGCAGTTCTTC

j_gene: TRBJ1-2
len: 13
v_gene: TRBV7-2
abundance: many
d_gene: TRBD1
CDR3aa: CASSLGGQEGYTF
CDR3nt: TGTGCCAGCAGCTTAGGGGGACAGGAAGGCTACACCTTC

j_gene: TRBJ2-5
len: 15
v_gene: TRBV15
abundance: many
d_gene: TRBD1
CDR3aa: CATSMTGGGQETQYF
CDR3nt: TGTGCCACCAGCATGACAGGGGGCGGGCAAGAGACCCAGTACTTC

j_gene: TRBJ2-3
len: 16
v_gene: TRBV11-2
abundance: many
d_gene: .
CDR3aa: CASRILSQGSTDTQYF
CDR3nt: TGTGCCAGCAGAATACTATCGCAGGGCAGCACAGATACGCAGTATTTT

j_gene: TRBJ1-1
len: 12
v_gene: TRBV12-3/TRBV12-4
abundance: many
d_gene: .
CDR3aa: CASSPGTTEAFF
CDR3nt: TGTGCCAGCAGTCCCGGGACAACTGAAGCTTTCTTT

j_gene: TRBJ1-6
len: 15
v_gene: TRBV9
abundance: many
d_gene: .
CDR3aa: CASSAGHLYNSPLHF
CDR3nt: TGTGCCAGCAGCGCGGGACACCTTTATAATTCACCCCTCCACTTT

j_gene: TRBJ2-1
len: 15
v_gene: TRBV11-3
abundance: many
d_gene: .
CDR3aa: CASSGRTSNYNEQFF
CDR3nt: TGTGCCAGCAGCGGAAGAACCTCAAACTACAATGAGCAGTTCTTC

j_gene: TRBJ2-1
len: 13
v_gene: TRBV7-2
abundance: many
d_gene: .
CDR3aa: CASSPLIYNEQFF
CDR3nt: TGTGCCAGCAGCCCCCTAATCTACAATGAGCAGTTCTTC

j_gene: TRBJ2-7
len: 13
v_gene: TRBV30
abundance: few
d_gene: .
CDR3aa: CAWSVSSTYEQYF
CDR3nt: TGTGCCTGGAGTGTAAGCAGTACCTACGAGCAGTACTTC

j_gene: TRBJ2-1
len: 15
v_gene: TRBV20-1
abundance: many
d_gene: .
CDR3aa: CSARDLAGGYNEQFF
CDR3nt: TGCAGTGCTAGAGATCTGGCGGGCGGTTACAATGAGCAGTTCTTC

j_gene: TRBJ2-7
len: 15
v_gene: TRBV7-6
abundance: few
d_gene: .
CDR3aa: CASSLGSDSRYEQYF
CDR3nt: TGTGCCAGCAGCTTAGGAAGTGACTCTAGGTACGAGCAGTACTTC

j_gene: TRBJ1-1
len: 18
v_gene: TRBV15
abundance: many
d_gene: .
CDR3aa: CATSDPSTQGLLNTEAFF
CDR3nt: TGTGCCACCAGCGACCCTTCGACGCAGGGCCTGTTGAACACTGAAGCTTTCTTT

j_gene: TRBJ2-1
len: 17
v_gene: TRBV6-5
abundance: many
d_gene: TRBD2
CDR3aa: CASSASRLAGVYNEQFF
CDR3nt: TGTGCCAGCAGCGCGAGCCGGCTAGCGGGAGTTTACAATGAGCAGTTCTTC

j_gene: TRBJ2-1
len: 13
v_gene: TRBV4-1
abundance: .
d_gene: .
CDR3aa: CASSQDFDNEQFF
CDR3nt: TGCGCCAGCAGCCAAGATTTTGATAATGAGCAGTTCTTC

j_gene: TRBJ1-6
len: 13
v_gene: TRBV20-1
abundance: many
d_gene: .
CDR3aa: CSARDNYNSPLHF
CDR3nt: TGCAGTGCCCGGGACAACTATAATTCACCCCTCCACTTT